The 9 T cell receptor beta chains below all came from one sample that was sequenced in a study of early T cells in non-severe SARS-CoV-2 infection. TCRdb re-called the 5' RACE reads with MiXCR, one entry per CDR3 protein. The table has more than 60,000 distinct CDR3 sequences, roughly 12% seen once. Sequencing used whole blood, obtained at baseline. These receptors were taken from an adult who was a healthcare worker with PCR-confirmed SARS-CoV-2 infection or an uninfected control (not recorded which).

This chain links TRBV11-2 with TRBJ2-1, with 7 bases aligning to TRBD1. The V gene's germline CDR1 is SGHAT and CDR2 FQNNGV. CDR3 length equals 13 residues. J gave up 12 bases and V 1 base, and 6 bases lay outside the gene matches. CDR3 amino acids: CASSLVVGTAQFF. The DNA of the CDR3 is TGTGCCAGCAGCTTAGTCGTGGGGACAGCGCAGTTCTTC.

This chain uses TRBV7-9 with TRBJ1-5; no firm D call. Deletions cut 4 bases from V and 2 bases from J, with 9 bases between. Per germline, CDR1 SEHNR and CDR2 FQNEAQ (reference sequence). The CDR3 has 14 residues. The DNA of the CDR3 is TGTGCCAGCAGCTCCCTGGACCGCAATCAGCCCCAGCATTTT. Its protein product is CASSSLDRNQPQHF.

This clonotype was observed a handful of times. J is TRBJ2-3 and V is TRBV18; TRBD2 matches 10 bases. V was clipped by 4 bases and J by 0 bases; unmatched bases: 7. Germline lookup yields CDR1 KGHSH and CDR2 LQKENI. This CDR3 comprises 17 residues. The CDR3 here is CASSRRTSGESTDTQYF. The CDR3 nucleotides read TGTGCCAGCTCACGTCGTACTAGCGGGGAAAGCACAGATACGCAGTATTTT.

At least ten counts were recorded for this clonotype. The rearrangement uses TRBV11-2 and TRBJ2-7; 8 bases are shared with TRBD1. V shed 5 bases, J shed 4 bases, and the junction held 4 bases outside the gene matches. From germline, CDR1 is SGHAT and CDR2 FQNNGV. The CDR3 loop spans 13 amino acids. The CDR3 is CASSDRGRYEQYF. In DNA, the CDR3 is TGTGCCAGCAGCGACAGGGGACGTTACGAGCAGTACTTC.

This clonotype was counted many times. The chain recombines TRBV6-1 with TRBJ2-1; D is perhaps TRBD1 or TRBD2 (5 bases each). This CDR3 has 12 amino acids. Germline V CDR1 and CDR2: MNHNS, SASEGT. V was pared by 7 bases and J by 10 bases, with 14 bases between. CDR3 protein: CASTFDRGEQFF. The CDR3 DNA sequence: TGTGCCAGCACCTTCGACAGAGGGGAGCAGTTCTTC.

The J gene is TRBJ1-1, the V gene TRBV18; D unclear. Germline V CDR1 and CDR2: KGHSH, LQKENI. V lost 2 bases and J lost 0, with 7 bases in between. CDR3 length equals 14 residues. CDR3 in amino acids: CASSPAGMNTEAFF. DNA for the CDR3: TGTGCCAGCTCACCAGCAGGTATGAACACTGAAGCTTTCTTT.

The chain is built from TRBV18 and TRBJ2-3, with TRBD2 as a possible D gene (6 bases). In germline, CDR1 is KGHSH, CDR2 LQKENI. V was shortened by 6 bases and J by 5 bases, with 15 bases between the two germline ends. This CDR3 spans 14 amino acids. In nucleotides, the CDR3 is TGTGCCAGCTCGCTCCCCGCCGGGGGAGATACGCAGTATTTT. It specifies CASSLPAGGDTQYF. The whole variable domain, filled in from reference TRBV18 and TRBJ2-3, reads NAGVMQNPRHLVRRRGQEARLRCSPMKGHSHVYWYRQLPEEGLKFMVYLQKENIIDESGMPKERFSAEFPKEGPSILRIQQVVRGDSAAYFCASSLPAGGDTQYFGPGTRLTVL.

By frequency in the sample, this clonotype is medium-sized. The V and J genes are TRBV28 and TRBJ1-1; D remains ambiguous. Trimming removed 2 bases from V and 6 bases from J, with 10 bases in between. The germline V gene has CDR1 MDHEN and CDR2 SYDVKM. The CDR3 is 13 residues long. CDR3 nucleotide sequence: TGTGCCAGCAGTTTAGGAAGTTCTCCTGAAGCTTTCTTT. Translating gives CASSLGSSPEAFF. Full variable domain (outside the CDR3, taken from reference TRBV28 and TRBJ1-1): DVKVTQSSRYLVKRTGEKVFLECVQDMDHENMFWYRQDPGLGLRLIYFSYDVKMKEKGDIPEGYSVSREKKERFSLILESASTNQTSMYLCASSLGSSPEAFFGQGTRLTVV.

The rearrangement links TRBV12-3 or TRBV12-4 to TRBJ1-2; TRBD1 matches 9 bases. V was pared by 5 bases and J by 2 bases, with 3 bases of the junction left unmatched. CDR3 length: 14 amino acids. CDR3 amino acids: CASSRTGANYGYTF. CDR3 nucleotides: TGTGCCAGCAGTCGGACAGGGGCGAACTATGGCTACACCTTC.